This T cell receptor beta chain was profiled in a study of vaccination and CD4 T cells after COVID-19 (dated by TCRdb to the early 2020s). About the study as a whole: Convalescent patients had a positive SARS-CoV-2 result on nasal swab PCR, and of these patients, several had mild disease and one had severe disease. The convalescent cohort included six males and four females, with two Hispanic individuals, seven Caucasians, two Asians and one multiracial person. Each participant got two doses of either the Pfizer-BioNTech BNT162b2 vaccine (n=8) or the Moderna mRNA-1273 vaccine (n=2). Post-COVID blood samples from convalescent patients were collected a median of about 110 days after diagnosis, with a range of 35 to 161 days. Post-vaccine blood samples were obtained a median of about 77 days after the second vaccine dose, with a range of roughly 14 to 241 days. A few convalescent patients were sampled both early after vaccination (day 14) and late after vaccination (days 161 to 241). For stimulating the cultures, overlapping spike peptide pools were used, derived from SARS-CoV-2 as well as from the common cold coronaviruses HCoV-NL63, HCoV-OC43 and HCoV-229E. Control cultures used a CEFX viral epitope pool as positive control, an HIV-1 Nef peptide pool as negative control, or no peptide. The spike-specific CD4+ TCR repertoire was compared before and after mRNA vaccination in approximately ten COVID-19 convalescent patients and a handful of infection-naive healthy vaccine recipients.

CDR1 and CDR2, per the germline V gene, are SNHLY and FYNNEI. The germline ends are 3 bases apart after V is trimmed by 4 bases and J by 4 bases. Measured from the cysteine to the phenylalanine, the CDR3 is 11 residues long. The only DNA kept is the CDR3, 33 bases in frame from the first base. Library construction relied on PCR. TCR sequencing of DNA from cultured CD4+ T cells used the Oncomine TCR Beta short-read assay at the Johns Hopkins FTIC core. Genomic DNA was extracted from the cultured CD4+ T cells with the QIAamp micro DNA kit. Oncomine TCR Beta libraries from cultured CD4+ T cells were pooled with unique dual indexes and sequenced on an Illumina iSeq 100. In the original analysis: Non-productive sequences were filtered out, and CDR3s that did not start with C, did not end with F or W, or were shorter than 7 amino acids were discarded. The MANAFEST web application identified antigen-specific clonotypes by comparing peptide-stimulated wells against reference wells and other culture wells. Positive clones required FDR below 0.05, an odds ratio above 5, and productive frequency above 0.1% in at least two of three replicate wells. Clonotypes that were significantly expanded in both SARS-CoV-2 spike wells and at least one common cold coronavirus spike condition were defined as cross-reactive. Levenshtein distances (stringdist) and unrooted phylogenetic trees (ape) in R version 3.6.1 were used to assess CDR3 homology. TCRdb trimmed the raw reads at Q25, called clones with MiXCR and kept productive beta chains. CDR3 protein sequences are deduplicated, and each keeps its most common genes and DNA. It is TCRdb's table, rather than the study itself, that gives the V and J calls and clone size. The sample table contains approximately 24,000 distinct CDR3 sequences; only one count was recorded for more than 25% of them. 7% to 7.5% of the sample comes from the top ten.

Comments on this clonotype: Its antigen remains undetermined. Base qualities are missing; no much larger clone stands one base away.

Interpreted using the paper, the time point label stands for: late sampling 161 to 241 days after vaccination in a few convalescent patients. The sample's treatment or condition, from its label and the paper: roughly 11-day PBMC culture with coronavirus spike peptide pools or control peptides (ViraFEST assay). The study used the ViraFEST assay, which expanded antigen-specific T cells with peptide pools and then identified expanded clonotypes by TCR sequencing. Positive SARS-CoV-2 PCR tests in the convalescent patients dated from March to December 2020, before Alpha, Beta and Delta variants emerged in the United States. Over 1.5 million PBMCs per well were cultured in IMDM with 5% human AB serum and approximately 10 IU/ml IL-2, plus 10 ug/ml peptide pools. On days 3 and 7, half of the culture medium was replaced with fresh IL-2-containing medium. After nine to eleven days of culture, CD4+ T cells were isolated by negative selection with the EasySep CD4+ T cell isolation kit. Ficoll-Paque Plus gradient centrifugation was used to isolate PBMCs from whole blood, and the isolated PBMCs were then either used fresh or cryopreserved at -140C. Culture conditions were generally each tested in triplicate wells.

Summary of the overall study and its limitations: In convalescent patients, a median roughly 87% of post-vaccine SARS-CoV-2-reactive clones were detected only after vaccination, suggesting vaccine-specific priming. In convalescent patients, nearly all vaccine-specific clones (304 of 307) were found to be mono-reactive for SARS-CoV-2 spike rather than cross-reactive with common cold coronaviruses. The study included relatively few convalescent patients and did not analyze early timepoints after natural infection. The median number of SARS-CoV-2-reactive clonotypes rose from about 19 after infection to 38 after vaccination, but the change was not significant.

The specimen comprised CD4+ T cells from blood, cultured in vitro, sampled about 7 months after SARS-CoV-2 vaccination. Recombination joined TRBV2 with TRBJ2-3; the D gene assignment is ambiguous. The TCR comes from a human donor who had recovered from COVID-19. The CDR3 here reads CASSVADTQYF. The DNA is TGTGCCAGCAGTGTTGCAGATACGCAGTATTTT.